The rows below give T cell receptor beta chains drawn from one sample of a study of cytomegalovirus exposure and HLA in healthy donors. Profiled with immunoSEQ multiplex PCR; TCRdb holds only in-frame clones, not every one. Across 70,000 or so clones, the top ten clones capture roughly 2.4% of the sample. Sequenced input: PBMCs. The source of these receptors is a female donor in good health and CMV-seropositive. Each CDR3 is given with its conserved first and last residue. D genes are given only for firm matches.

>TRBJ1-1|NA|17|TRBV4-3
TGCGCCAGCAGCCAACGCAAGGCAGGGGACATGAACACTGAAGCTTTCTTT
CASSQRKAGDMNTEAFF
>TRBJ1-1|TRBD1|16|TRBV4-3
TGCGCCAGCAGCCAAGGACAGGGGGGCCCCCGCTCTGAAGCTTTCTTT
CASSQGQGGPRSEAFF
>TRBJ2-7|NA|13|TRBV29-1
TGCAGCGCGAATCAGGCCGGCGCCTACGAGCAGTACTTC
CSANQAGAYEQYF
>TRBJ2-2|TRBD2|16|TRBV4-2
TGTGCCAGCAGCCTCTCTAGCGGGGCCCTGTGGGGGGAGCTGTTTTTT
CASSLSSGALWGELFF
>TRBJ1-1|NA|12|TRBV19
TGTGCCAGTAGTGGCGGCGGGGGAGAAGCTTTCTTT
CASSGGGGEAFF
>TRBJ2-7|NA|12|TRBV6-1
TGTGCCAGCAGCAGACACCGCTACGAGCAGTACTTC
CASSRHRYEQYF
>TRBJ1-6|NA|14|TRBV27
TGTGCCAGCAGTTTAAGGCAGGGAAATTCACCCCTCCACTTT
CASSLRQGNSPLHF
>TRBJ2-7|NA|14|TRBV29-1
TGCAGCGCAGGGGGAGCTAGCGGGTCCTACGAGCAGTACTTC
CSAGGASGSYEQYF
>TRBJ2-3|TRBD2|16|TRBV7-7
TGTGCTAGCAGCCCACGGAGGGGCGGGAGGGCGGATACGCAGTATTTT
CASSPRRGGRADTQYF
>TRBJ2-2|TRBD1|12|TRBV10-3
TGTGCCACCGGACAGGGTGCCGGGGAGCTGTTTTTT
CATGQGAGELFF
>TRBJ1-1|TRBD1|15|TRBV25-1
TGTGCCAGCAGTGTTGACAGGGTAAGGGGCACTGAAGCTTTCTTT
CASSVDRVRGTEAFF
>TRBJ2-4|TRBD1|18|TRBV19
TGTGCCAGTAGTCCCGGGACAGGGGGCGAAATAGCCAAAAACATTCAGTACTTC
CASSPGTGGEIAKNIQYF